These T cell receptor beta chains were read from a single sample in a study of post-analysis software for immune sequencing data. TCRdb reanalysed the PCR reads using MiXCR and keeps one entry per CDR3 protein. This table holds over 150,000 distinct CDR3 sequences, roughly 30% found once. Sequencing was performed on blood. Source of these receptors: a girl under 18 with multiple sclerosis. Each CDR3 is given with its conserved first and last residue. The D gene is left open where the match is weak. For some rows the clone size is stated as once, few or many, or as a class when expanded; others skip it.

v_call	d_call	j_call	clone_size	cdr3_aa	cdr3_nt
TRBV7-9	TRBD2	TRBJ2-4	NA	CASSLVGAGGPPSYGQYF	TGTGCCAGTAGCCTTGTAGGGGCGGGAGGGCCCCCCTCCTACGGGCAGTACTTC
TRBV10-3	TRBD2	TRBJ2-3	many	CAISRTSGAGDTQYF	TGTGCCATCAGCCGGACTAGCGGCGCCGGGGATACGCAGTATTTT
TRBV27	NA	TRBJ2-1	NA	CASSTFNEQFF	TGTGCCAGCAGTACTTTCAATGAGCAGTTCTTC
TRBV28	TRBD1	TRBJ2-3	NA	CASSPLSIRDRRQDTQYF	TGTGCCAGCAGCCCTCTCTCCATCCGGGACAGGCGGCAGGATACGCAGTATTTT
TRBV12-3/TRBV12-4	TRBD1	TRBJ1-5	NA	CASTLDRFNQPQHF	TGTGCCAGCACCTTGGACAGGTTTAATCAGCCCCAGCATTTT
TRBV28	NA	TRBJ2-7	NA	CASSWGAPFYEQYF	TGTGCCAGCAGTTGGGGGGCACCCTTCTACGAGCAGTACTTC
TRBV20-1	NA	TRBJ1-2	NA	CSARDGRAEGYTF	TGCAGTGCTAGAGATGGCAGGGCGGAGGGCTACACCTTC
TRBV9	NA	TRBJ2-1	many	CASSVALEDKFRSNEQFF	TGTGCCAGCAGCGTAGCTCTGGAAGACAAGTTCCGTTCCAATGAGCAGTTCTTC
TRBV7-8	NA	TRBJ2-2	NA	CASSFIPPREMTGELFF	TGTGCCAGCAGCTTTATCCCCCCACGGGAGATGACCGGGGAGCTGTTTTTT
TRBV4-1	NA	TRBJ2-3	many	CASAFYPSTDTQYF	TGCGCCAGCGCTTTCTACCCTAGCACAGATACGCAGTATTTT
TRBV6-6	TRBD1	TRBJ1-2	NA	CASSIRGWYGYTF	TGTGCCAGCAGTATCAGGGGGTGGTATGGCTACACCTTC
TRBV20-1	NA	TRBJ2-1	NA	CSARGRGEVEQFF	TGCAGTGCTAGAGGCCGGGGAGAGGTTGAGCAGTTCTTC
TRBV6-6	NA	TRBJ2-5	NA	CASSQSGEQYF	TGTGCCAGCAGCCAATCTGGTGAGCAGTACTTC
TRBV20-1	NA	TRBJ2-3	NA	CSAAGGDTQYF	TGCAGTGCCGCGGGCGGTGATACGCAGTATTTT
TRBV28	NA	TRBJ1-1	once	CATLDRKNTEAFF	TGTGCCACCCTGGACAGAAAGAACACTGAAGCTTTCTTT
TRBV7-9	TRBD1	TRBJ2-3	many	CASSDGTDSTDTQYF	TGTGCCAGCAGCGACGGGACAGATAGCACAGATACGCAGTATTTT
TRBV3-1	TRBD1	TRBJ2-1	NA	CASSQGAGGNEQFF	TGTGCCAGCAGCCAAGGGGCAGGGGGCAATGAGCAGTTCTTC
TRBV10-2	TRBD1	TRBJ1-1	NA	CASSRLDRGGMNTEAFF	TGCGCCAGCAGCCGATTAGACAGGGGAGGAATGAACACTGAAGCTTTCTTT
TRBV27	NA	TRBJ1-4	NA	CASSNLATNEKLFF	TGTGCCAGCAGCAACCTTGCAACTAATGAAAAACTGTTTTTT
TRBV5-4	TRBD2	TRBJ2-7	many	CASSTPGTRVSEQYF	TGTGCCAGCAGCACCCCGGGGACTAGAGTAAGCGAGCAGTACTTC
TRBV5-1	NA	TRBJ2-3	few	CASSLEKKSSNTDTQYF	TGCGCCAGCAGCTTGGAGAAGAAATCCTCGAACACAGATACGCAGTATTTT
TRBV7-9	TRBD2	TRBJ2-5	NA	CASSLSTSGEETQYF	TGTGCCAGCAGCCTCTCGACTAGCGGTGAAGAGACCCAGTACTTC
TRBV19	NA	TRBJ1-5	few	CASSTSGAPQGYQPQHF	TGTGCCAGTAGTACCTCCGGGGCCCCCCAGGGGTATCAGCCCCAGCATTTT
TRBV3-1	NA	TRBJ2-7	few	CASSPGGAGGSYNEQYF	TGTGCCAGCAGCCCAGGGGGAGCGGGCGGCTCCTACAATGAGCAGTACTTC
TRBV12-3/TRBV12-4	NA	TRBJ2-5	NA	CTSSSRETQYF	TGTACCAGCAGCTCGCGAGAGACCCAGTACTTC
TRBV7-9	TRBD1	TRBJ1-1	once	CASSPRDRGGVMNTEAFF	TGTGCCAGCAGCCCCCGGGACAGGGGGGGGGTTATGAACACTGAAGCTTTCTTT
TRBV12-3/TRBV12-4	NA	TRBJ1-3	NA	CASRRGRRGIPSGNTIYF	TGTGCCAGCAGGCGGGGACGCAGGGGCATACCCTCTGGAAACACCATATATTTT